Shown below are 21 T cell receptor beta chains from a single sample sequenced in a study of CD8 T cells in ankylosing spondylitis. TCRdb reprocessed the 5' RACE reads via MiXCR and lists one record per CDR3 protein. The sample contains just over 350,000 distinct CDR3 sequences, around 20% of which appear only once. Sample: blood, either unsorted or a sorted T cell fraction (not recorded which). These receptors were taken from a male donor with ankylosing spondylitis or in good health (not recorded which).

This clonotype was seen a few times. This chain joins TRBV12-3 or TRBV12-4 and TRBJ2-1, with TRBD2 matching 10 bases. V lost 10 bases to trimming and J lost 9 bases; unmatched junction nucleotides: 9. This CDR3 contains 13 residues. The DNA for the CDR3 is TGTGCCAACAGCGGGGGGGCAATTGGTGAGCAGTTCTTC. Its translation: CANSGGAIGEQFF.

This clonotype was counted only a few times. The V and J genes are TRBV12-3 or TRBV12-4 and TRBJ1-4; D ambiguous. V was clipped by 6 bases and J by 8 bases, with 7 bases between them. The CDR3 contains 11 residues. CDR3 region: CASRLGEKLFF. Here the CDR3 DNA reads TGTGCCAGCAGGCTGGGCGAAAAACTGTTTTTT.

In its sample, this clonotype was seen many times. V usage is TRBV12-3 or TRBV12-4 and J usage is TRBJ2-2; possible D gene TRBD1, 6 bases. The CDR3 extends over 15 amino acids. Deletions cut 8 bases from V and 2 bases from J, with 15 bases between. The CDR3 spells CASGPRTVNTGELFF. CDR3 in DNA: TGTGCCAGCGGACCCCGGACAGTCAACACCGGGGAGCTGTTTTTT.

V and J are TRBV12-3 or TRBV12-4 and TRBJ2-3; D not resolved. The V gene lost 3 bases and the J gene lost 4 bases, with 11 bases spanning the gap. This CDR3 comprises 14 residues. CDR3 bases: TGTGCCAGCAGTTTGGTGCAGATGGCAGATACGCAGTATTTT. Protein sequence: CASSLVQMADTQYF.

The chain links TRBV4-1 to TRBJ2-1; TRBD2 matches 10 bases. V trimming: 0 bases; J trimming: 7 bases; junction bases outside the gene matches: 6. CDR1 MGHRA and CDR2 YSYEKL come from the germline V gene. The CDR3 runs to 16 residues. CDR3 sequence reads: CASSQESGGAGNEQFF. CDR3 bases: TGCGCCAGCAGCCAAGAGAGCGGGGGGGCGGGGAATGAGCAGTTCTTC.

This clonotype has more than one count but fewer than ten. V gene TRBV12-3 or TRBV12-4 combines with J gene TRBJ2-3, with 8 bases lining up with TRBD2. The CDR3 is made up of 12 amino acids. Trimming at V came to 6 bases and at J to 14 bases, leaving 10 bases not matched to a gene. The CDR3 is CASSLDRGGRYF. The CDR3, as DNA: TGTGCCAGCAGCCTTGATCGGGGGGGAAGGTATTTT.

This chain connects TRBV20-1 to TRBJ2-2; a weak D match, TRBD2 (5 bases). V was clipped by 3 bases and J by 1 base, with 9 bases between them. CDR3 length: 14 residues. In germline, CDR1 is DFQATT, CDR2 SNEGSKA (reference sequence). The CDR3 here is CSARDGENTGELFF. DNA for the CDR3: TGCAGTGCTAGGGACGGGGAGAACACCGGGGAGCTGTTTTTT.

V and J are TRBV11-2 and TRBJ2-7, with D uncertain. Trimming took 4 bases from V and 3 from J, leaving 19 bases between them. The CDR3 is 16 residues long. CDR1 is SGHAT, CDR2 FQNNGV, per germline. CDR3 sequence: CASSSTPRHLFYEQYF. Written as DNA, the CDR3 is TGTGCCAGCAGCTCCACCCCCCGACACCTATTCTACGAGCAGTACTTC.

This clonotype has more than one count but fewer than ten. The genes are TRBV4-2 and TRBJ1-1, with TRBD1 matching over 9 bases. V trimming: 2 bases; J trimming: 3 bases; junction bases outside the gene matches: 4. The length of the CDR3 is 15 residues. Looked up from germline, CDR1 is LGHNA and CDR2 is YNFKEQ. The CDR3 region has the DNA TGTGCCAGCAGCCAACCGGGACAGGGAGACACTGAAGCTTTCTTT. Translated: CASSQPGQGDTEAFF.

This rearrangement joins TRBV5-6 to TRBJ2-5; D call uncertain. Trimming pared 1 base from V and 4 bases from J, leaving 8 bases between. Per germline, CDR1 SGHDT and CDR2 YYEEEE. The CDR3 covers 13 residues. CDR3 sequence reads: CASSLYARETQYF. For the CDR3, the DNA is TGTGCCAGCAGCTTGTACGCGAGAGAGACCCAGTACTTC. The complete variable domain, with remaining parts taken from reference TRBV5-6 and TRBJ2-5, reads DAGVTQSPTHLIKTRGQQVTLRCSPKSGHDTVSWYQQALGQGPQFIFQYYEEEERQRGNFPDRFSGHQFPNYSSELNVNALLLGDSALYLCASSLYARETQYFGPGTRLLVL.

This clonotype appeared a few times. The chain recombines TRBV28 with TRBJ2-3, with 7 nucleotides matching TRBD1. CDR1 and CDR2 from the germline V gene are MDHEN and SYDVKM. V trimming: 6 bases; J trimming: 2 bases; junction bases outside the gene matches: 5. The CDR3 consists of 14 residues. The CDR3 region has the DNA TGTGCCAGCAGGTCGACAGGGATCACAGATACGCAGTATTTT. It specifies CASRSTGITDTQYF.

The V gene is TRBV7-8, the J gene TRBJ2-3; 7 bases agree with TRBD2. CDR1 SGHVS and CDR2 FQNEAQ come from the germline V gene. J gave up 0 bases and V 2 bases, and 5 bases lay outside the gene matches. This CDR3 is built from 16 residues. The CDR3 DNA follows: TGTGCCAGCAGCTTATCTTCCGGGGGGAGCACAGATACGCAGTATTTT. Residues: CASSLSSGGSTDTQYF.

CDR3 nucleotides: TGTGCCAGCAGTACCCATGGTACCGGGGAGCTGTTTTTT. Amino acids: CASSTHGTGELFF. The chain couples TRBV12-3 or TRBV12-4 to TRBJ2-2; no clear D. Trimming pared 5 bases from V and 5 bases from J, leaving 9 bases between. The CDR3 length is 13 residues.

The chain combines TRBV6-5 with TRBJ2-1, with D possibly matching TRBD2 (6 bases). The CDR3 loop spans 16 amino acids. Trimming cost V 2 bases and J 4 bases, with 15 bases left between them. Germline values: CDR1 MNHEY, CDR2 SVGAGI. CDR3: CASSYREVSRYNEQFF. The DNA of the CDR3 is TGTGCCAGCAGTTACAGGGAGGTCTCCCGTTACAATGAGCAGTTCTTC.

The table lists this clonotype with a few counts. This chain joins TRBV12-3 or TRBV12-4 and TRBJ2-3; D is tentatively TRBD1 or TRBD2 (5 bases each). V was pared by 3 bases and J by 0 bases, with 13 bases between. The CDR3 runs to 16 residues. CDR3 in DNA: TGTGCCAGCAGTTTGCCCCGGGGACCTAGCACAGATACGCAGTATTTT. Its translation is CASSLPRGPSTDTQYF.

This clonotype was counted between two and nine times. V gene TRBV7-8 combines with J gene TRBJ2-1; no clear D. The V and J ends lost 5 bases and 4 bases respectively, with 15 bases between them. The CDR3 loop spans 15 amino acids. Germline values: CDR1 SGHVS, CDR2 FQNEAQ. For the CDR3, the DNA is TGTGCCAGCAGCCCAAACCAGGTCTTATACAATGAGCAGTTCTTC. Amino acids: CASSPNQVLYNEQFF. Filled out from reference TRBV7-8 and TRBJ2-1, the complete variable domain reads GAGVSQSPRYKVAKRGQDVALRCDPISGHVSLFWYQQALGQGPEFLTYFQNEAQLDKSGLPSDRFFAERPEGSVSTLKIQRTQQEDSAVYLCASSPNQVLYNEQFFGPGTRLTVL.

This sequence joins TRBV28 and TRBJ2-5; the D is unclear. The germline V and J ends were trimmed by 3 bases and 5 bases, with 13 bases remaining between them. The CDR3 extends over 14 amino acids. Germline values: CDR1 MDHEN, CDR2 SYDVKM. The CDR3 bases are TGTGCCAGCAGTTTGGGCGGTGAAGAGGAGACCCAGTACTTC. This translates into CASSLGGEEETQYF.

The chain recombines TRBV4-1 with TRBJ1-2; maybe TRBD1 (6 bases). From germline, CDR1 is MGHRA and CDR2 YSYEKL. This CDR3 region has 16 residues. V was shortened by 4 bases and J by 4 bases, with 19 bases between the two germline ends. This CDR3 reads CASSLKLGGAVYGYTF. The CDR3 nucleotides read TGCGCCAGCAGCCTAAAGCTTGGGGGCGCCGTCTATGGCTACACCTTC.

In its sample, this clonotype was seen a few times. V is TRBV27 and J is TRBJ1-2, with 7 bases matching TRBD1. Germline CDR1 is MNHEY and CDR2 is SMNVEV (reference sequence). Trimming took 0 bases from V and 1 from J; bases not matched to a gene: 5. This CDR3 is 16 amino acids long. The CDR3 protein is CASSLSAQGDNYGYTF. CDR3 DNA: TGTGCCAGCAGTTTATCGGCGCAGGGGGATAACTATGGCTACACCTTC.

This chain links TRBV10-2 with TRBJ2-2, with D perhaps matching TRBD2 (5 bases). The CDR3 totals 14 residues. With 10 bases removed from V and 6 bases from J, the gap between germline ends came to 18 bases. CDR1 WSHSY and CDR2 SAAADI come from the germline V gene. CDR3 coding DNA: TGCGCCACCACTCCGGGGTCCGGACCCGGGGAGCTGTTTTTT. It encodes CATTPGSGPGELFF.

V usage is TRBV7-9 and J usage is TRBJ2-5, with D perhaps TRBD1 (6 bases). The CDR3 covers 15 residues. Germline assignment: CDR1 SEHNR and CDR2 FQNEAQ (reference sequence). The V end lost 5 bases, the J end lost 1 base, and 14 bases lay between the germline ends. CDR3 residues: CASSDYRDIQETQYF. The CDR3 DNA sequence: TGTGCCAGCAGCGACTACCGGGACATCCAAGAGACCCAGTACTTC.